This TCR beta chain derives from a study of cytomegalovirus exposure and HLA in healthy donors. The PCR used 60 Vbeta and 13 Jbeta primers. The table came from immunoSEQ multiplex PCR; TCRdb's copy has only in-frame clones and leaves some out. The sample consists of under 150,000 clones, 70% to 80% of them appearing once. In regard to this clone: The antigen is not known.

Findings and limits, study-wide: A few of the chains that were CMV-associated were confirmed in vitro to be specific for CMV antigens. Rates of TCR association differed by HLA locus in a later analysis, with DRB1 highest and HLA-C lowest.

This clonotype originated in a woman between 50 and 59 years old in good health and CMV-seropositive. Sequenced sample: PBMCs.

This chain's CDR3 is CAWSNTGTYYEQYF. In DNA form, the CDR3 reads TGTGCCTGGAGCAACACCGGGACTTATTACGAGCAGTACTTC. V is TRBV30 and J is TRBJ2-7, with D maybe TRBD2 (6 bases). CDR1 is GTSNPN and CDR2 is SVGIG in the germline V gene (reference sequence). The CDR3 runs 14 residues. Trimming cost V 3 bases and J 4 bases, with 16 bases left between them.